A single sample is the source of the 22 T cell receptor beta chains below, sequenced in a study of spatial heterogeneity in lung cancer. Time point noted: sample taken at primary tumor resection. In each case, whole RNA from tumor, nontumor lung or frozen PBMC was sequenced unsorted. MiXCR, run by TCRdb on the 5' RACE reads, gives a single entry per CDR3 protein. The repertoire has around 74,000 distinct CDR3 sequences, about 14% of them found once; the top ten carry about 7.1%. The source was PBMCs, collected at surgery. These receptor sequences come from a male donor with early-stage non-small cell lung cancer.

The chain recombines TRBV4-1 with TRBJ2-7, with TRBD1 matching over 8 bases. The CDR3 sequence is 15 residues long. Unmatched junction bases numbered 8, after V lost 4 bases and J lost 3 bases. Germline V CDR1 and CDR2: MGHRA, YSYEKL. Here the CDR3 reads CASSLTGGGIYEQYF. DNA for the CDR3: TGCGCCAGCAGCCTAACAGGGGGAGGAATCTACGAGCAGTACTTC.

The chain recombines TRBV4-3 with TRBJ1-1; no clear D. The germline gives CDR1 LGHNA, CDR2 YSLEER. Trimming cost V 0 bases and J 8 bases, with 16 bases left between them. The CDR3 runs to 15 residues. As DNA, the CDR3 is TGCGCCAGCAGCCAAGAGTACCAAATTGCCGGAGAAGCTTTCTTT. Translated, it gives CASSQEYQIAGEAFF.

Many counts were recorded for this clonotype. This chain joins TRBV5-1 and TRBJ2-1; D might be TRBD1 (6 bases). Trimming shortened V by 0 bases and J by 3 bases, and 10 bases separated the two germline ends. This CDR3 contains 15 residues. Germline V gives CDR1 SGHRS, CDR2 YFSETQ. In nucleotides, the CDR3 is TGCGCCAGCAGCTTGGAAACAGGGAGCTACAATGAGCAGTTCTTC. This translates into CASSLETGSYNEQFF. Full variable domain (outside the CDR3, taken from reference TRBV5-1 and TRBJ2-1): KAGVTQTPRYLIKTRGQQVTLSCSPISGHRSVSWYQQTPGQGLQFLFEYFSETQRNKGNFPGRFSGRQFSNSRSEMNVSTLELGDSALYLCASSLETGSYNEQFFGPGTRLTVL.

V is TRBV14 and J is TRBJ2-2; 7 bases fit TRBD1. Looked up from germline, CDR1 is SGHDN and CDR2 is FVKESK. After removal of 4 bases from V and 5 bases from J, the junction contained 7 bases not matched to a gene. The CDR3 has 15 residues. CDR3 region: CASSPLRQGTGELFF. DNA for the CDR3: TGTGCCAGCAGCCCTCTGAGACAGGGAACCGGGGAGCTGTTTTTT.

This clonotype was recorded a few times. V usage is TRBV5-1 and J usage is TRBJ1-4; D ambiguous. Germline CDR1 SGHRS, CDR2 YFSETQ. The CDR3 has 14 amino acids. Trimming took off 6 bases at V and 1 base at J, with 10 bases between the two ends. The CDR3 here is CASTYSGTNEKLFF. Written as DNA, the CDR3 is TGCGCCAGCACTTACAGCGGAACTAATGAAAAACTGTTTTTT.

This clonotype was recorded many times. The gene calls are TRBV25-1 and TRBJ2-2; 7 nucleotides match TRBD2. V dropped 3 bases and J dropped 6; count of bases not matched to a gene: 7. Germline lookup yields CDR1 MGHDK and CDR2 SYGVNS. This CDR3 has 15 residues. The CDR3 spells CASSDPTSASGELFF. The CDR3 DNA follows: TGTGCCAGCAGTGACCCTACTAGCGCGTCCGGGGAGCTGTTTTTT.

A word on this clonotype: One end of the junction varies from germline; a read error may be responsible. The rearrangement joins TRBV7-2 to TRBJ2-1, with D possibly matching TRBD2 (6 bases). In germline, CDR1 is SGHTA, CDR2 FQGNSA. The CDR3 runs 13 residues. CDR3 nucleotides: TGTGCCAGCAGCTTTACTACCGGGACTCCGAAAGGATTC. Protein product: CASSFTTGTPKGF.

The rearrangement joins TRBV3-1 to TRBJ1-2; TRBD1 aligns across 7 bases. CDR3 length: 12 residues. With 6 bases clipped from V and 8 bases from J, the junction kept 6 bases outside the gene matches. Germline V CDR1 and CDR2: LGHDT, YNNKEL (reference sequence). Here the CDR3 DNA reads TGTGCCAGCAGGGCAGGGGGTAGCGGCTACACCTTC. Translation: CASRAGGSGYTF.

This clonotype was detected only a few times. V and J are TRBV27 and TRBJ1-5; possible D gene TRBD1, 6 bases. V lost 5 bases and J lost 3, with 17 bases in between. CDR1 is MNHEY, CDR2 SMNVEV, per germline (reference sequence). The CDR3 has 16 amino acids. In DNA form, the CDR3 reads TGTGCCAGCAGTCAACTCGGACAGCGAGACAATCAGCCCCAGCATTTT. It is translated as CASSQLGQRDNQPQHF.

This clonotype was seen repeatedly, ten times or more. The chain recombines TRBV20-1 with TRBJ2-1; D unresolved. V was trimmed by 5 bases and J by 10 bases, leaving 12 bases between them. CDR3 size: 11 residues. CDR1 is DFQATT, CDR2 SNEGSKA, per germline (reference sequence). CDR3 loop: CSAGRVREQFF. The CDR3 DNA follows: TGCAGTGCTGGTAGGGTGAGGGAGCAGTTCTTC.

V gene TRBV11-2 combines with J gene TRBJ2-1; D is perhaps TRBD2 (5 bases). The CDR3 has 12 residues. Per the germline V gene, CDR1 is SGHAT and CDR2 is FQNNGV. V was trimmed by 8 bases and J by 7 bases, leaving 12 bases between them. Written as DNA, the CDR3 is TGTGCCAGCTCCCCGGCGGGTAATGAGCAGTTCTTC. Translated, it gives CASSPAGNEQFF.

This clonotype was seen only a few times. The rearrangement uses TRBV2 and TRBJ2-1; 10 bases agree with TRBD2. The V and J ends lost 6 bases and 8 bases, in that order; junction bases with no gene match: 10. The germline CDR1 and CDR2 sequences are SNHLY and FYNNEI. The CDR3 has 15 amino acids. The CDR3 region is CASRIAGGRRDEQFF. The CDR3 region has the DNA TGTGCCAGCAGGATAGCGGGAGGCCGGAGGGATGAGCAGTTCTTC.

This clonotype has more than one count but fewer than ten. The gene calls are TRBV11-2 and TRBJ2-3; 10 bases line up with TRBD2. The CDR3 has 15 residues. V was pared by 5 bases and J by 5 bases, with 7 bases of the junction left unmatched. From germline, CDR1 is SGHAT and CDR2 FQNNGV. This CDR3 is CASSQREGGVDTQYF. For the CDR3, the DNA is TGTGCCAGCAGCCAGCGGGAGGGCGGGGTAGATACGCAGTATTTT.

In this sample, this clonotype turned up a few times. The chain uses TRBV12-3 or TRBV12-4 and TRBJ2-3; 10 nucleotides agree with TRBD2. CDR3 length: 16 residues. V dropped 4 bases and J dropped 3; count of bases not matched to a gene: 7. The DNA for the CDR3 is TGTGCCAGCAGTTCAATAGCGGGAGGATGGACAGATACGCAGTATTTT. Translated: CASSSIAGGWTDTQYF.

The chain has TRBV2 and TRBJ1-6; 7 positions agree with TRBD1. The CDR3 runs to 14 residues. Germline loops: CDR1 SNHLY, CDR2 FYNNEI. V gave up 5 bases and J gave up 7 bases; unmatched junction bases: 5. This CDR3 reads CASSPGTVNSPLHF. For the CDR3, the DNA is TGTGCCAGCAGTCCGGGGACAGTAAATTCACCCCTCCACTTT.

The chain has TRBV13 and TRBJ1-1; D ambiguous. The V and J ends lost 1 base and 4 bases respectively, with 10 bases between them. Germline V lookup: CDR1 PRHDT, CDR2 FYEKMQ (reference sequence). The CDR3 loop spans 14 amino acids. CDR3 sequence (DNA): TGTGCCAGCAGCTTAGTGGATGAGGGCACTGAAGCTTTCTTT. As protein: CASSLVDEGTEAFF.

The V and J genes are TRBV7-2 and TRBJ2-2; D remains unclear. The V end lost 3 bases, the J end lost 1 base, and 12 bases lay between the germline ends. The germline V gene encodes CDR1 SGHTA and CDR2 FQGNSA. The CDR3 is 16 amino acids. The CDR3 nucleotides are TGTGCCAGCAGCTTCGGGCGAGCTGTGAACACCGGGGAGCTGTTTTTT. Translated, it gives CASSFGRAVNTGELFF.

The rearrangement joins TRBV29-1 to TRBJ2-7; D tentatively fits TRBD1 or TRBD2 (5 bases each). This CDR3 comprises 12 residues. Germline V lookup: CDR1 SQVTM, CDR2 ANQGSEA. V was trimmed by 5 bases and J by 7 bases, leaving 15 bases between them. The CDR3 is CSVSPGTREQYF. The CDR3 nucleotides are TGCAGCGTTTCCCCCGGGACGCGAGAGCAGTACTTC.

The chain joins TRBV29-1 to TRBJ2-7, with 7 bases identical to TRBD1. The length of the CDR3 is 13 residues. Germline assignment: CDR1 SQVTM and CDR2 ANQGSEA. The V and J ends lost 7 bases and 5 bases, in that order; junction bases with no gene match: 11. DNA of the CDR3: TGCAGCGCGTCGACAGGGCAACTTAACGAGCAGTACTTC. It yields the protein CSASTGQLNEQYF.

This clonotype was observed at least ten times. The J gene is TRBJ2-5, the V gene TRBV3-1, with D uncertain. Trimming shortened V by 4 bases and J by 5 bases, and 23 bases separated the two germline ends. The CDR3 sequence is 17 residues long. Germline CDR1 is LGHDT and CDR2 is YNNKEL (reference sequence). The CDR3: CASSRNPVGPNGETQYF. In DNA, the CDR3 is TGTGCCAGCAGCCGAAATCCCGTAGGGCCAAATGGCGAGACCCAGTACTTC.

The chain employs TRBV5-1 and TRBJ2-1; unclear D gene. From germline, CDR1 is SGHRS and CDR2 YFSETQ. The CDR3 sequence is 17 residues long. V lost 0 bases, J lost 5 bases, and 18 bases lay in between. The CDR3 loop reads CASSLGRTDRWDNEQFF. CDR3 bases: TGCGCCAGCAGCTTGGGCCGAACCGATCGGTGGGACAATGAGCAGTTCTTC.

This rearrangement joins TRBV2 to TRBJ2-7; TRBD2 aligns across 11 bases. The CDR3 covers 17 residues. Germline V CDR1 and CDR2: SNHLY, FYNNEI. V lost 3 bases, J lost 2 bases, and 9 bases stayed unmatched. The CDR3 loop is CASSEGLAGGSAYEQYF. In DNA form, the CDR3 reads TGTGCCAGCAGTGAGGGGCTAGCGGGAGGATCGGCCTACGAGCAGTACTTC.